The source of this T cell receptor (beta chain) is a study of CD4 T cells in relation to SARS-CoV-2 and coronaviruses. About the research overall: PBMCs were cultured with antigen for about eleven days before TCR beta sequencing. Controls used an HIV-1 Nef peptide pool or no peptide. Shared crossreactive spike epitopes were mapped to their HLA restriction.

Data came from immunoSEQ multiplex PCR; TCRdb stores just in-frame clones and leaves some out. The sample holds some 30,000 clones, 76% seen once. Only a few counts were recorded for this clone. Its specificity is not known. V was cut by 0 bases and J by 8 bases, with 10 bases left in between. This CDR3 spans 13 amino acids. Germline lookup yields CDR1 MGHRA and CDR2 YSYEKL. CD4+ T cells from unexposed donors were obtained before the COVID-19 pandemic (2011-2018). Isolation of CD4+ T cells took place after around 11 days in culture. The V gene is TRBV4-1, the J gene TRBJ1-2; a possible D gene is TRBD1 (6 bases). The sequence was obtained from a human donor in good health. Sequencing was done on a sample of CD4+ T cells from PBMCs, cultured in vitro. Here the CDR3 reads CASSQEGGRGYTF. DNA for the CDR3: TGCGCCAGCAGCCAAGAGGGGGGCCGGGGCTACACCTTC.